This TCR beta chain was documented in a study of regulatory T cells in long-lasting Graves disease. The CDR3 sequence is 17 residues long. CDR1 is SGHAT and CDR2 is FQNNGV in the germline V gene. Building of the TCR beta libraries involved iRepertoire HTBI primers and Arm-PCR of CDR3 regions. TCRdb processed the multiplex PCR reads anew with MiXCR; each CDR3 protein has one entry. The sample has hundreds of thousands of distinct CDR3 sequences, 15% to 20% seen once; the top ten hold roughly 25%. This clonotype has only one observation. This may be a read error, as it is one base from a much larger clone. Time point denoted: newly diagnosed GD, antithyroid drugs for less than 3 months. PBMC-derived RNA was used for the TCR library. Roughly 10 milliliters of peripheral blood were taken and placed in EDTA tubes. These data were also reused for a study on T cells in Graves' hyperthyroidism and ophthalmopathy. That work contributes: Patients aged 18 to 65 with hyperthyroidism were newly diagnosed, with duration under 2 months. The HTBI set primed first-round TCR CDR3 RT-PCR.

The chain carries TRBV11-2 and TRBJ1-1; no definite D call. The sequences come from peripheral blood mononuclear cells (PBMCs), collected at new diagnosis, from a patient treated with antithyroid drugs. The sequence came from a middle-aged woman with Graves disease. The CDR3 nucleotides are TGTGCCAGCAACTTAAAAGCTGGGGATATCCCCTACACTGAAGCTTTCTTT. The encoded protein is CASNLKAGDIPYTEAFF.